Listed below are T cell receptor beta chains from one sample, sequenced in a study of blood T cells in healthy people across ages. TCRdb ran MiXCR on the 5' RACE reads and lists one entry per CDR3 protein. The sample yields almost 800,000 distinct CDR3 sequences, 58% seen once. Material: blood. Receptors were obtained from a man aged 30-40 years in good health. CDR3s include the opening cysteine and the closing phenylalanine or tryptophan. The order of the fields is V gene, D gene, J gene, clone size, CDR3 DNA, CDR3 protein. A D gene is named only where the DNA matches it firmly. Part of the rows lack a size; the others show once, few, many or a class for expanded clones.

V gene: TRBV11-2; D gene: .; J gene: TRBJ2-5; clone size: .; CDR3 DNA: TGTGCCAGCAGCGACATGGTAGGAGAGACCCAGTACTTC; CDR3 protein: CASSDMVGETQYF
V gene: TRBV20-1; D gene: .; J gene: TRBJ1-5; clone size: once; CDR3 DNA: TGCAGTGCTAGACCCCCCACAGGGACTAATCAGCCCCAGCATTTT; CDR3 protein: CSARPPTGTNQPQHF
V gene: TRBV20-1; D gene: TRBD2; J gene: TRBJ2-1; clone size: few; CDR3 DNA: TGCAGTGCCCCCAGCGGGAGGGCCCGCGAGCAGTTCTTC; CDR3 protein: CSAPSGRAREQFF
V gene: TRBV6-1; D gene: .; J gene: TRBJ2-7; clone size: .; CDR3 DNA: TGTGCCAGCAGTGTCGGTTCTCCCTACGAGCAGTACTTC; CDR3 protein: CASSVGSPYEQYF
V gene: TRBV5-1; D gene: .; J gene: TRBJ2-3; clone size: .; CDR3 DNA: TGCGCCAGCAGGTTAACAGGCACCCGAGCAGATACGCAGTATTTT; CDR3 protein: CASRLTGTRADTQYF
V gene: TRBV6-2/TRBV6-3; D gene: .; J gene: TRBJ1-2; clone size: .; CDR3 DNA: TGTGCCAGCAGCCACGACGCTTATGACTACACCTTC; CDR3 protein: CASSHDAYDYTF
V gene: TRBV4-3; D gene: .; J gene: TRBJ1-2; clone size: many; CDR3 DNA: TGCGCCAGCAGCCGGCTACGGGACACGACGGCGAATGGCTACACCTTC; CDR3 protein: CASSRLRDTTANGYTF
V gene: TRBV28; D gene: .; J gene: TRBJ2-3; clone size: .; CDR3 DNA: TGTGCCAGCACCGTAGGGGGTAGCGGGAGCACAGATACGCAGTATTTT; CDR3 protein: CASTVGGSGSTDTQYF
V gene: TRBV6-4; D gene: TRBD2; J gene: TRBJ2-3; clone size: few; CDR3 DNA: TGTGCCAGCAGTGTTAGCGGGGGGGCCACAGATACGCAGTATTTT; CDR3 protein: CASSVSGGATDTQYF
V gene: TRBV7-2; D gene: .; J gene: TRBJ1-2; clone size: few; CDR3 DNA: TGTGCCAGCAGCCAGAGGGGGGGGTATGGCTACACCTTC; CDR3 protein: CASSQRGGYGYTF
V gene: TRBV20-1; D gene: .; J gene: TRBJ1-4; clone size: .; CDR3 DNA: TGCAGTGCTAGAGAGGCCAGTGAAAAACTGTTTTTT; CDR3 protein: CSAREASEKLFF
V gene: TRBV6-6; D gene: .; J gene: TRBJ2-5; clone size: .; CDR3 DNA: TGTGCCAGCAGTTACCCCGCGACACTGGAGACCCAGTACTTC; CDR3 protein: CASSYPATLETQYF
V gene: TRBV4-1; D gene: .; J gene: TRBJ2-1; clone size: .; CDR3 DNA: TGCGCCAGCAGCCAATATGGGGATTTGGTGAATGAGCAGTTCTTC; CDR3 protein: CASSQYGDLVNEQFF
V gene: TRBV7-2; D gene: .; J gene: TRBJ1-2; clone size: .; CDR3 DNA: TGTGCCAGCAGCCCCTCGGGAGCGGGGGATAACTATGGCTACACCTTC; CDR3 protein: CASSPSGAGDNYGYTF
V gene: TRBV6-6; D gene: TRBD1; J gene: TRBJ2-6; clone size: once; CDR3 DNA: TGTGCCAGCAGTCACTGGACAGGCAGCTCTGGGGCCAACGTCCTGACTTTC; CDR3 protein: CASSHWTGSSGANVLTF
V gene: TRBV18; D gene: TRBD2; J gene: TRBJ2-5; clone size: .; CDR3 DNA: TGTGCCAGCTCAAGCGGGAATAAAGAGACCCAGTACTTC; CDR3 protein: CASSSGNKETQYF
V gene: TRBV20-1; D gene: TRBD1; J gene: TRBJ2-3; clone size: .; CDR3 DNA: TGCAGTGCTAGACCCGATCCGGGACAGGGGGTTGGCGATATGGCAGATACGCAGTATTTT; CDR3 protein: CSARPDPGQGVGDMADTQYF
V gene: TRBV6-5; D gene: .; J gene: TRBJ2-7; clone size: .; CDR3 DNA: TGTGCCAGCAGTTACGCATCCAGGGGGGTTCGCGAGCAGTACTTC; CDR3 protein: CASSYASRGVREQYF
V gene: TRBV13; D gene: .; J gene: TRBJ1-2; clone size: .; CDR3 DNA: TGTGCCAGCAGCTCGAAAAATGGGGGTCTCTATGGCTACACCTTC; CDR3 protein: CASSSKNGGLYGYTF
V gene: TRBV20-1; D gene: TRBD1; J gene: TRBJ2-6; clone size: .; CDR3 DNA: TGCAGTGCTAGACAGACAGGGTCTGGGGCCAACGTCCTGACTTTC; CDR3 protein: CSARQTGSGANVLTF
V gene: TRBV29-1; D gene: TRBD1; J gene: TRBJ1-2; clone size: .; CDR3 DNA: TGCAGCGCGACAGGGGTCTATGGCTACACCTTC; CDR3 protein: CSATGVYGYTF
V gene: TRBV6-5; D gene: .; J gene: TRBJ1-2; clone size: few; CDR3 DNA: TGTGCCAGCAGTTACCTCGGGGGGGATGGCTACACCTTC; CDR3 protein: CASSYLGGDGYTF
V gene: TRBV6-2/TRBV6-3; D gene: .; J gene: TRBJ2-6; clone size: .; CDR3 DNA: TGTGCCAGCGCGCGCTTCTCTGGGGCCAACGTCCTGACTTTC; CDR3 protein: CASARFSGANVLTF
V gene: TRBV21-1; D gene: .; J gene: TRBJ1-2; clone size: .; CDR3 DNA: TGTGCCAGCGGGAAGGGGGGGTTAATGTATGGCTACACCTTC; CDR3 protein: CASGKGGLMYGYTF
V gene: TRBV20-1; D gene: TRBD2; J gene: TRBJ2-3; clone size: few; CDR3 DNA: TGCAGTGCTAGGGAAGGGACTAGCTTTCTCACAGATACGCAGTATTTT; CDR3 protein: CSAREGTSFLTDTQYF
V gene: TRBV6-6; D gene: .; J gene: TRBJ2-4; clone size: .; CDR3 DNA: TGTGCCAGCTTAGATACCTGGGGAAACATTCAGTACTTC; CDR3 protein: CASLDTWGNIQYF
V gene: TRBV29-1; D gene: .; J gene: TRBJ2-1; clone size: few; CDR3 DNA: TGCAGCGGGACGTACTCCTACAATGAGCAGTTCTTC; CDR3 protein: CSGTYSYNEQFF
V gene: TRBV9; D gene: TRBD2; J gene: TRBJ2-1; clone size: .; CDR3 DNA: TGTGCCAGCAGCCCAGAAGCGGGAGTTACATACAATGAGCAGTTCTTC; CDR3 protein: CASSPEAGVTYNEQFF